This T cell receptor (beta chain) was obtained from a study of spatial heterogeneity in lung cancer. About the study: On average, each unique TCR and UMI combination appeared more than ten times in raw reads.

Via MiXCR, TCRdb re-called the 5' RACE reads, giving one row per CDR3 protein. The table has 20,000 to 25,000 distinct CDR3 sequences, under 5.5% seen once. Broader study findings: One measure, the expanded intratumoral alpha and beta TCR count, tracked tumor mutation counts.

V was shortened by 2 bases and J by 0 bases, with 5 bases between the two germline ends. This CDR3 is built from 15 residues. CDR1 and CDR2 (germline): LNHDA, SQIVND (reference sequence). This sample's time point: sample taken at primary tumor resection. The donor population consisted of some 67 patients with untreated, early-stage non-small cell lung cancer. This clonotype was counted many times. What it recognizes is unknown. Sequencing used lung tumor tissue, obtained at surgery. This clonotype originated in a male donor with early-stage non-small cell lung cancer. The genes are TRBV19 and TRBJ2-6; unclear D gene. The CDR3 DNA sequence: TGTGCCAGTAGTATATACAGCTCTGGGGCCAACGTCCTGACTTTC. It yields the protein CASSIYSSGANVLTF. Drawing the rest from reference TRBV19 and TRBJ2-6, the complete variable domain is DGGITQSPKYLFRKEGQNVTLSCEQNLNHDAMYWYRQDPGQGLRLIYYSQIVNDFQKGDIAEGYSVSREKKESFPLTVTSAQKNPTAFYLCASSIYSSGANVLTFGAGSRLTVL.